This T cell receptor beta chain is from a study of blood T cell repertoires in COVID-19. Looking at the study overall: Spain, Italy and the United States supplied samples that represented acute and convalescent COVID-19.

Original processing methods: Reference gene primers were amplified, and this amplification served to estimate nucleated cell counts. TCRdb's table, derived via immunoSEQ multiplex PCR, lists solely in-frame clones and lacks some. The V and J calls and clone size come from that table; D and trimming were worked out from the DNA. The profile covers 120,000 to 150,000 clones, with about 91% appearing a single time and about 28% taken by the ten largest. The CDR3 covers 13 residues. Germline V lookup: CDR1 GTSNPN, CDR2 SVGIG (reference sequence). Unmatched junction bases numbered 3, after V lost 2 bases and J lost 3 bases.

The sample comprised peripheral blood. This clonotype was obtained from a human donor in a cohort sampled during active COVID-19. This chain connects TRBV30 to TRBJ2-7, with 8 bases that match TRBD1. The DNA for the CDR3 is TGTGCCTGGAGTACAGGACAGGGCTACGAGCAGTACTTC. Residues: CAWSTGQGYEQYF.